The 25 T cell receptor beta chains below were found in one sample sequenced in a study of blood T cell repertoires in COVID-19. Clones were sequenced by immunoSEQ multiplex PCR, and TCRdb holds only the in-frame ones, with some missing. The sample consists of about 160,000 clones, over 70% of them appearing once. The sample taken for sequencing was PBMCs or T cells enriched from blood (not recorded which). The receptors derive from a woman aged 40 to 50 with acute COVID-19.

V usage is TRBV5-1 and J usage is TRBJ1-2, with a possible D match to TRBD1 (5 bases). Trimming left V 4 bases short and J 6 bases short, with 19 bases between. CDR3 length: 15 residues. CDR1 is SGHRS and CDR2 is YFSETQ in the germline V gene. The CDR3 protein is CASSPGLGTPDGYTF. CDR3 nucleotide sequence: TGCGCCAGCAGCCCGGGACTAGGGACTCCCGATGGCTACACCTTC.

The chain has TRBV5-1 and TRBJ2-3, with 9 nucleotides matching TRBD2. J gave up 0 bases and V 4 bases, and 12 bases lay outside the gene matches. From germline, CDR1 is SGHRS and CDR2 YFSETQ. CDR3 size: 18 residues. Here the CDR3 reads CASSLLVSGSPSTDTQYF. CDR3 coding DNA: TGCGCCAGCAGCCTGCTTGTTAGCGGGAGTCCGAGCACAGATACGCAGTATTTT.

The chain combines TRBV7-2 with TRBJ2-5, with D unresolved. This CDR3 is 14 amino acids long. CDR1 and CDR2 (germline): SGHTA, FQGNSA. V was clipped by 1 base and J by 2 bases, with 8 bases between them. The CDR3 nucleotides read TGTGCCAGCAGCTTAGACGTCAGACAAGAGACCCAGTACTTC. Translating it yields CASSLDVRQETQYF.

V gene TRBV6-5 combines with J gene TRBJ2-7; D possibly corresponds to TRBD2 (7 bases). Germline CDR1 MNHEY, CDR2 SVGAGI. The CDR3 runs to 14 residues. V was cut by 5 bases and J by 7 bases, with 18 bases left in between. CDR3: CASSPGGPSREQYF. The CDR3 region has the DNA TGTGCCAGCAGTCCGGGGGGCCCTTCTCGGGAGCAGTACTTC.

V usage is TRBV5-1 and J usage is TRBJ1-4, with 7 bases that match TRBD1. There are 14 residues in the CDR3. The V segment lost 2 bases and the J segment 5 bases; nucleotides outside the gene matches: 3. The germline CDR1 and CDR2 sequences are SGHRS and YFSETQ. This chain's CDR3 is CASSFGTVNEKLFF. The DNA of the CDR3 is TGCGCCAGCAGCTTCGGGACAGTAAATGAAAAACTGTTTTTT.

This chain uses TRBV30 with TRBJ2-3; possibly TRBD1 for D (6 bases). V was cut by 2 bases and J by 2 bases, with 11 bases left in between. The V gene's germline CDR1 is GTSNPN and CDR2 SVGIG (reference sequence). There are 14 residues in the CDR3. The CDR3 protein is CAWSRMGATDTQYF. The CDR3 nucleotides are TGTGCCTGGAGTAGGATGGGGGCCACAGATACGCAGTATTTT.

This chain connects TRBV11-2 to TRBJ2-2; no clear D gene. This CDR3 is built from 13 residues. The V and J ends lost 6 bases and 5 bases respectively, with 10 bases between them. Looked up from germline, CDR1 is SGHAT and CDR2 is FQNNGV. CDR3 residues: CASSILETGELFF. In DNA form, the CDR3 reads TGTGCCAGCAGTATCTTAGAAACCGGGGAGCTGTTTTTT. Combining the CDR3 with reference TRBV11-2 and TRBJ2-2 gives the whole variable domain EAGVAQSPRYKIIEKRQSVAFWCNPISGHATLYWYQQILGQGPKLLIQFQNNGVVDDSQLPKDRFSAERLKGVDSTLKIQPAKLEDSAVYLCASSILETGELFFGEGSRLTVL.

Here the CDR3 DNA reads TGTGCCAGCGGGACTAGATTCCAAGAGACCCAGTACTTC. It codes for CASGTRFQETQYF. This rearrangement joins TRBV7-2 to TRBJ2-5, with 8 bases identical to TRBD2. The germline CDR1 and CDR2 sequences are SGHTA and FQGNSA. Unmatched junction bases numbered 3, after V lost 8 bases and J lost 1 base. The CDR3 runs 13 residues. The whole variable domain, remainder taken from reference TRBV7-2 and TRBJ2-5, is GAGVSQSPSNKVTEKGKDVELRCDPISGHTALYWYRQSLGQGLEFLIYFQGNSAPDKSGLPSDRFSAERTGGSVSTLTIQRTQQEDSAVYLCASGTRFQETQYFGPGTRLLVL.

The chain links TRBV5-1 to TRBJ2-5, with TRBD2 matching over 10 bases. CDR1 SGHRS and CDR2 YFSETQ come from the germline V gene. Trimming at V came to 4 bases and at J to 5 bases, leaving 17 bases not matched to a gene. The CDR3 is made up of 18 amino acids. The CDR3 loop reads CASSSRDSGTSARETQYF. DNA of the CDR3: TGCGCCAGCAGCAGCCGGGACTCCGGGACTAGCGCGAGGGAGACCCAGTACTTC.

V usage is TRBV5-5 and J usage is TRBJ1-1, with no clear D. This CDR3 has 15 amino acids. Per germline, CDR1 SGHKS and CDR2 YYEKEE (reference sequence). Trimming left V 2 bases short and J 6 bases short, with 17 bases between. The CDR3, as DNA: TGTGCCAGCAGCTTAACCTACGCTCTCGGGTCTGAAGCTTTCTTT. Translation: CASSLTYALGSEAFF.

The chain has TRBV7-8 and TRBJ2-7; tentatively, D is TRBD1 (6 bases). This CDR3 is 14 amino acids long. Germline lookup yields CDR1 SGHVS and CDR2 FQNEAQ. V was clipped by 5 bases and J by 6 bases, with 17 bases between them. The CDR3 is CASSPGTRGAEQYF. The CDR3 DNA reads TGTGCCAGCAGCCCCGGGACACGTGGGGCCGAGCAGTACTTC.

V gene TRBV12-5 combines with J gene TRBJ2-2; D is perhaps TRBD1 (6 bases). The CDR3 spans 16 residues. The germline gives CDR1 LGHNT, CDR2 FRNRAP. V was shortened by 7 bases and J by 6 bases, with 21 bases between the two germline ends. The CDR3 reads CASAKSPQGSSGELFF. The CDR3 DNA reads TGTGCTAGTGCCAAATCTCCGCAGGGGAGTTCCGGGGAGCTGTTTTTT.

The J gene is TRBJ2-1, the V gene TRBV19, with 14 bases that match TRBD2. The CDR3 consists of 19 residues. V was pared by 7 bases and J by 5 bases, with 16 bases of the junction left unmatched. Per germline, CDR1 LNHDA and CDR2 SQIVND (reference sequence). CDR3 DNA sequence: TGTGCCAGTAATAAGGGACTAGCGGGAGAGTTATCTATCAACAATGAGCAGTTCTTC. Translating it yields CASNKGLAGELSINNEQFF.

V is TRBV19 and J is TRBJ1-1; unclear D gene. The germline CDR1 and CDR2 sequences are LNHDA and SQIVND (reference sequence). The CDR3 runs 11 residues. V was pared by 5 bases and J by 7 bases, with 8 bases between. In nucleotides, the CDR3 is TGTGCCAGTAGTCTCTACGGTGAAGCTTTCTTT. Its protein is CASSLYGEAFF.

This rearrangement joins TRBV28 to TRBJ2-1; D not certain. V lost 4 bases and J 8 bases, leaving 15 bases between the germline ends. Germline V gene data show CDR1 as MDHEN and CDR2 as SYDVKM. This CDR3 contains 14 residues. For the CDR3, the DNA is TGTGCCAGCAGTTCGAACAGAATCGGCGATGAGCAGTTCTTC. This translates into CASSSNRIGDEQFF.

In this sample, this clone turned up a few times. V usage is TRBV27 and J usage is TRBJ2-1, with 12 positions matching TRBD2. J was trimmed by 3 bases and V by 7 bases; bases with no gene match: 4. Germline CDR1 MNHEY, CDR2 SMNVEV (reference sequence). This CDR3 region has 15 residues. The CDR3 DNA reads TGTGCCAGCAAGAAGGGACTAGCGGGCTACAATGAGCAGTTCTTC. Translation: CASKKGLAGYNEQFF.

The chain combines TRBV27 with TRBJ1-6, with D possibly being TRBD1 (6 bases). The CDR3 has 14 amino acids. V was trimmed by 5 bases and J by 6 bases, leaving 11 bases between them. Per germline, CDR1 MNHEY and CDR2 SMNVEV (reference sequence). The chain's CDR3 is CASSHGQPNSPLHF. CDR3 DNA: TGTGCCAGCAGTCATGGACAGCCTAATTCACCCCTCCACTTT.

The J gene is TRBJ2-3, the V gene TRBV6-5, with 8 nucleotides matching TRBD2. V lost 7 bases and J lost 4; bases outside the gene matches: 10. The CDR3 sequence is 15 residues long. Germline CDR1 MNHEY, CDR2 SVGAGI. For the CDR3, the DNA is TGTGCCAGCACCGGGGGGGGAGGGAAATCAGATACGCAGTATTTT. Translating it yields CASTGGGGKSDTQYF.

CDR3 in DNA: TGCAGCGTTGAATTGGGACAAGGAGAAAGCGCGAACACCGGGGAGCTGTTTTTT. Translation gives CSVELGQGESANTGELFF. The chain carries TRBV29-1 and TRBJ2-2; perhaps TRBD1 as D (6 bases). The length of the CDR3 is 18 residues. Germline V CDR1 and CDR2: SQVTM, ANQGSEA. Between the trimmed V and J ends, which lost 2 bases and 0 bases, there was a span of 19 bases.

The chain uses TRBV29-1 and TRBJ1-4; D unresolved. The germline gives CDR1 SQVTM, CDR2 ANQGSEA. This CDR3 has 12 residues. V shed 4 bases and J shed 8 bases, with 11 bases lying between them. CDR3 sequence: CSVGAGREKLFF. CDR3 DNA sequence: TGCAGCGTTGGGGCTGGGCGCGAAAAACTGTTTTTT.

The rearrangement joins TRBV3-1 (or the pseudogene TRBV3-2) to TRBJ1-2, with TRBD1 matching over 10 bases. Germline CDR1 LGHDT, CDR2 YNNKEL (reference sequence). The CDR3 runs 15 residues. Unmatched junction bases numbered 3, after V lost 2 bases and J lost 3 bases. The CDR3 loop reads CASSQKTGGYYGYTF. CDR3 bases: TGTGCCAGCAGCCAAAAGACAGGGGGCTACTATGGCTACACCTTC.

About this clone: The sample carries other DNA sequences with the same CDR3. This chain connects TRBV5-1 to TRBJ1-1; D gene ambiguous. The V gene's germline CDR1 is SGHRS and CDR2 YFSETQ. The CDR3 length is 12 residues. Trimming cost V 0 bases and J 10 bases, with 10 bases left between them. CDR3 sequence: CASSLDSGIAFF. CDR3 bases: TGCGCCAGCAGCTTGGATTCGGGGATAGCTTTCTTT.

CDR3 sequence: CASSGSGTYEQYF. As DNA, the CDR3 is TGTGCCAGCAGCGGATCGGGGACTTACGAGCAGTACTTC. J is TRBJ2-7 and V is TRBV5-4, with D possibly being TRBD2 (6 bases). This CDR3 has 13 amino acids. V was clipped by 4 bases and J by 4 bases, with 12 bases between them. Germline V gene sequence: CDR1 SGHNT, CDR2 YYREEE (reference sequence).

The chain joins TRBV5-1 to TRBJ2-6; D is possibly TRBD2 (6 bases). With 3 bases removed from V and 0 bases from J, the gap between germline ends came to 13 bases. The germline CDR1 and CDR2 sequences are SGHRS and YFSETQ. The CDR3 loop spans 17 amino acids. This CDR3 reads CASSYGGSSSGANVLTF. CDR3 in DNA: TGCGCCAGCAGCTACGGAGGGTCGAGCTCTGGGGCCAACGTCCTGACTTTC.

This clone turned up a few times. This chain joins TRBV20-1 and TRBJ2-1; weak D call: TRBD2 (6 bases). This CDR3 contains 11 residues. The germline gives CDR1 DFQATT, CDR2 SNEGSKA (reference sequence). V shed 7 bases and J shed 12 bases, with 16 bases lying between them. The DNA for the CDR3 is TGCAGTGGCGAGGGAGGCGGTTCGCAGTTCTTC. It specifies CSGEGGGSQFF.